This passage covers 16 T cell receptor beta chains from one sample sequenced in a study of monozygotic twins with inflammatory bowel disease. One entry per CDR3 protein, without DNA, is what TCRdb gives after re-calling the 5' RACE reads. Reported are 80,000 or so distinct CDR3 sequences; the ten largest clones contain roughly 7.4%. Sequenced input: blood. These receptors all come from a human donor with ulcerative colitis or Crohn's disease, or a healthy co-twin of an affected twin (not recorded which).

The rearrangement joins TRBV19 to TRBJ1-5. This CDR3 has 16 residues. Germline CDR1 is LNHDA and CDR2 is SQIVND (reference sequence). CDR3 sequence reads: CASTLGGGDLLQPQHF.

This sequence joins TRBV20-1 and TRBJ2-7; TCRdb reports TRBD2, a call that lacks DNA to check it against. Germline assignment: CDR1 DFQATT and CDR2 SNEGSKA (reference sequence). The length of the CDR3 is 15 residues. The CDR3 loop is CSARGLASGPYEQYF.

This chain links TRBV7-2 with TRBJ1-2; TCRdb's D gene call, TRBD1, goes unchecked for lack of DNA. Germline-derived CDR1 and CDR2 are SGHTA and FQGNSA. This CDR3 spans 16 amino acids. This CDR3 is CASSLGGGGANYGYTF.

The chain joins TRBV27 to TRBJ1-3; TCRdb's assignment of TRBD1 cannot be checked, as there is no DNA. This CDR3 region has 11 residues. Germline V gives CDR1 MNHEY, CDR2 SMNVEV (reference sequence). The CDR3 loop reads CATGYGNTIYF.

V and J are TRBV20-1 and TRBJ2-7; no DNA is available, so the TRBD1 call from TCRdb remains unchecked. This CDR3 spans 15 amino acids. Germline assignment: CDR1 DFQATT and CDR2 SNEGSKA (reference sequence). The CDR3 sequence: CSARWGRVSSYEQYF.

This rearrangement joins TRBV7-9 to TRBJ2-2; TCRdb gives TRBD1 as the D gene, but with no DNA this cannot be confirmed. Germline CDR1 is SEHNR and CDR2 is FQNEAQ (reference sequence). This CDR3 comprises 15 residues. The CDR3 protein is CASSLRGANTGELFF.

The V and J genes are TRBV7-8 and TRBJ2-1; without DNA, the TCRdb call of TRBD1 cannot be checked. CDR3 length: 18 amino acids. In germline, CDR1 is SGHVS, CDR2 FQNEAQ. CDR3 sequence: CASLTGQGSDHRYNEQFF. The full variable domain, its missing parts supplied by reference TRBV7-8 and TRBJ2-1, is GAGVSQSPRYKVAKRGQDVALRCDPISGHVSLFWYQQALGQGPEFLTYFQNEAQLDKSGLPSDRFFAERPEGSVSTLKIQRTQQEDSAVYLCASLTGQGSDHRYNEQFFGPGTRLTVL.

V is TRBV7-9 and J is TRBJ1-2; TCRdb proposes TRBD1, but this gene call is untestable without DNA. This CDR3 region has 14 residues. Germline-derived CDR1 and CDR2 are SEHNR and FQNEAQ (reference sequence). This CDR3 reads CASSEAGQDYGYTF. The complete variable domain, with remaining parts taken from reference TRBV7-9 and TRBJ1-2, reads DTGVSQNPRHKITKRGQNVTFRCDPISEHNRLYWYRQTLGQGPEFLTYFQNEAQLEKSRLLSDRFSAERPKGSFSTLEIQRTEQGDSAMYLCASSEAGQDYGYTFGSGTRLTVV.

The V call is TRBV29-1, the J call TRBJ1-1. Germline V gene lookup returns CDR1 SQVTM and CDR2 ANQGSEA. The CDR3 covers 12 residues. This CDR3 is CSVSEPYTEAFF.

The chain has TRBV18 and TRBJ1-2. The CDR3 is 16 residues long. The germline CDR1 and CDR2 sequences are KGHSH and LQKENI. CDR3 residues: CASSPPGLRRDYGYTF. Full variable domain (outside the CDR3, taken from reference TRBV18 and TRBJ1-2): NAGVMQNPRHLVRRRGQEARLRCSPMKGHSHVYWYRQLPEEGLKFMVYLQKENIIDESGMPKERFSAEFPKEGPSILRIQQVVRGDSAAYFCASSPPGLRRDYGYTFGSGTRLTVV.

The CDR3 spells CASTPAVSNTEAFF. J is TRBJ1-1 and V is TRBV5-1; absent DNA, TCRdb's TRBD1 call cannot be checked. The germline V gene encodes CDR1 SGHRS and CDR2 YFSETQ. This CDR3 spans 14 amino acids.

The chain has TRBV3-1 and TRBJ2-3; the TCRdb call, TRBD2, lacks DNA for checking. The CDR3 covers 18 residues. Germline assignment: CDR1 LGHDT and CDR2 YNNKEL (reference sequence). CDR3 in amino acids: CASSPRRPSGTSTDTQYF.

This CDR3 is CSAGGRGRAMNTEAFF. The chain employs TRBV20-1 and TRBJ1-1; TCRdb reports TRBD1, a call that lacks DNA to check it against. This CDR3 contains 16 residues. Germline V gene data show CDR1 as DFQATT and CDR2 as SNEGSKA (reference sequence).

The chain combines TRBV2 with TRBJ2-7; TCRdb designates TRBD1, a call that cannot be tested without DNA. In germline, CDR1 is SNHLY, CDR2 FYNNEI. This CDR3 region has 15 residues. The CDR3 loop reads CASSEAASLSYEQYF. Together with reference TRBV2 and TRBJ2-7, the CDR3 gives the full variable domain: EPEVTQTPSHQVTQMGQEVILRCVPISNHLYFYWYRQILGQKVEFLVSFYNNEISEKSEIFDDQFSVERPDGSNFTLKIRSTKLEDSAMYFCASSEAASLSYEQYFGPGTRLTVT.

V is TRBV5-1 and J is TRBJ2-2; the D gene TCRdb calls, TRBD1, cannot be checked with no DNA. The CDR3 runs to 16 residues. The V gene's germline CDR1 is SGHRS and CDR2 YFSETQ. Here the CDR3 reads CASSLRTGANTGELFF.

This chain links TRBV10-3 with TRBJ2-3; the TCRdb call, TRBD1, lacks DNA for checking. The germline V gene encodes CDR1 ENHRY and CDR2 SYGVKD. This CDR3 comprises 11 residues. CDR3 amino acids: CAISAGVTQYF.